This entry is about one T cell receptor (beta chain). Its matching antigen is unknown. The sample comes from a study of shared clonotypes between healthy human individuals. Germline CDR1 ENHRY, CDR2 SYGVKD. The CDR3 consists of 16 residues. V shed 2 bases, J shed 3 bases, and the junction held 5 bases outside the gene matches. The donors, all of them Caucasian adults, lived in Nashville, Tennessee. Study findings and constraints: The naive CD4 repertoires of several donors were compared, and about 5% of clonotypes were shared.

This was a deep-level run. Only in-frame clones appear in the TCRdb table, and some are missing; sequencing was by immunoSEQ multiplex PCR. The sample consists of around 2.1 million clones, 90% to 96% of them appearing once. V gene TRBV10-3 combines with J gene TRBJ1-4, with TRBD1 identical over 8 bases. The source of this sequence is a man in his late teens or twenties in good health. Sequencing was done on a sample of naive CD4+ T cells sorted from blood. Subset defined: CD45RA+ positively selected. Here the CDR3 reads CAISETLQGANEKLFF. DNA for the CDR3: TGTGCCATCAGTGAGACCCTACAGGGGGCTAATGAAAAACTGTTTTTT.